The source of this TCR beta chain is a study of blood T cells in healthy people across ages. Broader study findings: Roughly linear declines in TCR beta diversity per million T cells occurred with age.

Each sample yielded at least 6 million isolated PBMCs. In regard to this clonotype: The antigen is unknown.

Sample-barcoded 5' priming and a J-beta primer mix drove a second PCR of roughly 6 to 12 cycles. Every sample gave at least 2.5 million paired-end reads containing CDR3. TCRdb independently ran MiXCR on the 5' RACE reads; one entry per CDR3 protein. The sample gives roughly 1.5 million distinct CDR3 sequences, roughly 43% of which show up once; less than 5% is in the top ten. This CDR3 spans 14 amino acids. V was trimmed by 9 bases and J by 7 bases, leaving 22 bases between them. The clonotype was recovered from a young woman in good health. The specimen was blood. This chain uses TRBV12-3 or TRBV12-4 with TRBJ2-7; possible D gene TRBD1, 6 bases. CDR3 in DNA: TGTGCCAGTTCCCTCCAACACAGGGAACGGGAGCAGTACTTC. The encoded protein is CASSLQHREREQYF.